Listed here is a single T cell receptor beta chain. The clone's antigen remains unknown. Base quality data are lacking; no much larger clone is found one base away. Trimming at the junction amounts to 0 bases on V and 4 bases on J, and the germline ends lie 10 bases apart. As encoded in the germline V gene, CDR1 is SGDLS while CDR2 is YYNGEE. Its CDR3 holds 14 amino acids, cysteine through phenylalanine. The retained sequence is limited to the CDR3, 42 bases, with the frame set at the first base. This sample stems from a study of blood T cell repertoires in COVID-19 (dated by TCRdb to 2018 to 2020). Regarding the study in general: Samples from collaborators originated in the United States, Italy and Spain and spanned both the acute and convalescent phases of COVID-19. The prospective study material was composed of cDNA or gDNA derived from T cells, B-cell-depleted T cells, or PBMCs. Nearly every sample came with metadata listing a de-identified subject ID, COVID-19 status, age in years and sex. The repertoires were released in a freely available public database intended as a resource for research on the immune response to SARS-CoV-2. The samples were drawn from the first 160 participants of the ongoing ImmuneRACE study and from 1,200 or so subjects provided by 6 global collaborators. HLA class I and class II types, where available, came from metadata supplied by the sample provider rather than from assay-based typing. The dataset comprised deeply sampled blood TCRbeta repertoires from subjects exposed to, actively infected with, or recovered from COVID-19. The research as a whole found: The quantity of clinical and demographic metadata differed by source and by participant and was supplied without curation.

The immunoSEQ Assay, a bias-controlled multiplex PCR, was used to amplify TCRbeta CDR3 regions from genomic DNA. In the source study's methods: Nucleated cell counts per sample were estimated from amplification of reference gene primers within the assay. Sequence reads were collapsed and filtered to measure the absolute abundance of every unique TCRbeta CDR3 rearrangement. Productive Simpson clonality was computed per sample as the square root of Simpson's diversity index over productive rearrangements. TCRdb limited this immuneACCESS table to in-frame rearrangements with V and J called. A share of clones is missing; checked studies link under half to unresolved V genes, and the rest is unexplained. From that table come the V and J calls and clone size; the DNA was used to work out D and trimming. The sample table shows over 100,000 clones, and 86% are seen once. The ten top clones hold 4.5% of the sample.

Collaborating institutions collected whole blood in K2EDTA tubes following their own protocols. For TCRbeta analysis, collaborators shipped samples as frozen whole blood, isolated PBMCs, or DNA extracted from either of those sample types. Rearrangement joined TRBV9 to TRBJ1-1; the D gene lacks a confident call. Specimen: peripheral blood. This clonotype originated in a man aged 35 to 55 with acute or convalescent COVID-19. Here is the DNA: TGTGCCAGCAGCGTAGAGTCAGAGGGCACTGAAGCTTTCTTT. This encodes CASSVESEGTEAFF. Outside the CDR3, residues come from the reference TRBV9 and TRBJ1-1 proteins, so the full variable domain is: DSGVTQTPKHLITATGQRVTLRCSPRSGDLSVYWYQQSLDQGLQFLIQYYNGEERAKGNILERFSAQQFPDLHSELNLSSLELGDSALYFCASSVESEGTEAFFGQGTRLTVV.